The source of this T cell receptor beta chain is a study of blood T cell repertoires in COVID-19. Study background: Samples of COVID-19 (acute and convalescent) were obtained from the United States, Italy and Spain.

Germline-derived CDR1 and CDR2 are LNHNV and YYDKDF (reference sequence). V was pared by 3 bases and J by 3 bases, with 6 bases of the junction left unmatched. The CDR3 has 17 residues. Original analysis: By means of reference gene primer amplification, nucleated cell counts were estimated. Profiling relied on immunoSEQ multiplex PCR, and the TCRdb table lists in-frame clones only, not all of them. V and J calls and clone size come straight from that table; D and trimming were deduced from the DNA. The data contain roughly 6,600 clones, around 89% of them singletons. The sequenced material came from peripheral blood. The rearrangement joins TRBV15 to TRBJ2-3, with TRBD2 matching over 13 bases. The receptor's source is a human donor in a cohort sampled during active COVID-19. The donor label of this sample is uncertain. The CDR3 loop reads CATSRPGLAGLTDTQYF. CDR3 DNA: TGTGCCACCAGCAGGCCGGGACTAGCGGGACTAACAGATACGCAGTATTTT. Full variable domain (outside the CDR3, taken from reference TRBV15 and TRBJ2-3): DAMVIQNPRYQVTQFGKPVTLSCSQTLNHNVMYWYQQKSSQAPKLLFHYYDKDFNNEADTPDNFQSRRPNTSFCFLDIRSPGLGDTAMYLCATSRPGLAGLTDTQYFGPGTRLTVL.